This T cell receptor (beta chain) was obtained from a study of cytomegalovirus exposure and HLA in healthy donors (dated by TCRdb to the late 2010s). Regarding the research as a whole: A later analysis indicated that the 130 or so validation repertoires were generated on the platform also employed for the approximately 670 repertoires of the first cohort. The study aimed to test whether signatures of past pathogen exposure could be identified by cataloging public T cell receptors. High-throughput TCR immunosequencing, statistical association of individual TCRs with disease status, and machine learning were combined to predict cytomegalovirus infection status. Besides the first cohort of 666 subjects, a separate validation cohort made up of about 120 different subjects was used.

The CDR3 holds 14 amino acids from the cysteine to the phenylalanine. Here the CDR3 DNA is all that survives: 42 bases in frame from base 1. The junction carries 13 bases between V and J, which are trimmed by 8 bases and 0 bases respectively. Taken from the germline V gene, the CDR1 and CDR2 loops are MRHNA and SNTAGT. The library was generated by the immunoSEQ multiplex PCR assay. The study's own analysis went as follows. A statistical classification framework was developed to diagnose cytomegalovirus status using the catalog of TCR beta chain sequences. The immuneACCESS repertoire file appears here via TCRdb, limited to in-frame rearrangements. These files lack a portion of the clones; in checked studies, under half of the deficit traces to unresolved V genes, and the cause of the others is not known. Clone size and the V and J calls come from that table; the DNA yielded D and trimming. Counted in this sample were hundreds of thousands of clones; 80% to 90% of them appeared once. The ten largest make up about 0.8% of the sample.

Here is what the overall study found, with its caveats: In vitro tests confirmed that a few of the cytomegalovirus-associated TCR beta chains recognize cytomegalovirus antigens. A later analysis lacked HLA typing for the validation cohort, so it scored co-occurrence in that cohort across all 120 repertoires. The classifier was reported to diagnose cytomegalovirus status with high specificity and sensitivity in both the original cohort and the validation cohort. In a later analysis, TCRs clustered in the first cohort were found to also tend to co-occur in the 120 or so validation repertoires, with 85% to 95% of cluster scores above 0. It was suggested by the authors that the approach could potentially be generalized to other disease states and immunological phenotypes. A total of fewer than 200 TCR beta chains were listed by the study as associated with cytomegalovirus. Most TCR sequences were seen in very few donors, while some public TCRs were found in many individuals.

Donors formed part of the validation cohort, which comprised about 130 subjects and was distinct from the first cohort of several hundred subjects. In regard to this clone: There is no known antigen for this receptor. No quality values exist for individual bases; no much larger clone is one base distant.

The clonotype was recovered from a woman aged 18-29 years in good health and CMV-seronegative. Rearrangement joined TRBV6-4 to TRBJ1-1, with the D gene too uncertain to name. Specimen: PBMCs. The CDR3 sequence is CASRLTFMNTEAFF. The DNA sequence reads TGTGCCAGCCGCTTGACATTCATGAACACTGAAGCTTTCTTT.